This is a list of T cell receptor beta chains from one sample in a study of T-cell memory formation after mild COVID-19. TCRdb passed the 5' RACE reads through MiXCR, listing each CDR3 protein once. There are fewer than 550,000 distinct CDR3 sequences in the sample; 15% to 25% occur only once, and about 8.8% lies in the top ten. The sample taken for sequencing was PBMCs or a T cell subset sorted from them (not recorded which). The receptors derive from an adult woman who had mild COVID-19 (a few samples of this study predate the infection). Cell type and time point are not known. Each CDR3 is given with its conserved first and last residue. A D gene is named only where the DNA matches it firmly. Clone size is shown for a subset of rows, as once, few, many or a class of expanded clone.

CDR3aa,CDR3nt,j_gene,v_gene,abundance,d_gene
CASSLRQGIPPLNTEAFF,TGTGCCAGCAGCCTTCGACAGGGGATACCCCCTTTGAACACTGAAGCTTTCTTT,TRBJ1-1,TRBV3-1,-,TRBD1
CASSYSGNVEAYEQYF,TGTGCCAGCAGTTACTCGGGCAACGTCGAGGCCTACGAGCAGTACTTC,TRBJ2-7,TRBV6-5,-,-
CASSYIWLGTEAFF,TGTGCCAGCAGTTACATCTGGCTAGGGACTGAAGCTTTCTTT,TRBJ1-1,TRBV6-5,-,-
CASSLAVFGGGHNEQFF,TGTGCCAGCAGCTTAGCTGTTTTTGGGGGAGGGCACAATGAGCAGTTCTTC,TRBJ2-1,TRBV7-2,few,TRBD2
CAWSPGDRDSDTQYF,TGTGCCTGGAGTCCCGGGGACAGGGATTCAGATACGCAGTATTTT,TRBJ2-3,TRBV30,few,TRBD1
CASSLNRGDAYNEQFF,TGTGCCAGCAGTTTAAACCGAGGGGATGCCTACAATGAGCAGTTCTTC,TRBJ2-1,TRBV12-3/TRBV12-4,few,-
CSGKLSTPSNEQFF,TGCAGCGGGAAGCTATCGACACCGTCCAATGAGCAGTTCTTC,TRBJ2-1,TRBV29-1,-,-
CATSDPPGTAKETQYF,TGTGCCACCAGTGATCCGCCCGGGACAGCCAAAGAGACCCAGTACTTC,TRBJ2-5,TRBV24-1,-,TRBD1
CASSLAAGNTEAFF,TGTGCCAGCAGCTTAGCGGCAGGGAACACTGAAGCTTTCTTT,TRBJ1-1,TRBV7-8,many,-
CASSLARGRRNTGELFF,TGTGCCAGCAGTTTAGCGCGGGGGAGACGGAACACCGGGGAGCTGTTTTTT,TRBJ2-2,TRBV12-3/TRBV12-4,-,TRBD2
CASSLEFAAGEQFF,TGTGCCAGCAGCTTAGAATTTGCGGCGGGAGAGCAGTTCTTC,TRBJ2-1,TRBV11-2,few,-
CAISESTDTKYF,TGTGCCATCAGTGAGTCCACAGATACGAAGTATTTT,TRBJ2-3,TRBV10-3,-,-
CASSQGTGPNTEAFF,TGCGCCAGCAGCCAAGGAACAGGGCCAAACACTGAAGCTTTCTTT,TRBJ1-1,TRBV4-1,-,-
CASSLAARGQETQYF,TGCGCCAGCAGCTTGGCGGCTAGGGGACAAGAGACCCAGTACTTC,TRBJ2-5,TRBV5-1,-,-
CASSLAGTEQYF,TGCGCCAGCAGCTTGGCGGGGACCGAGCAGTACTTC,TRBJ2-7,TRBV5-1,-,-
CASSFQLGMKYEQFF,TGTGCCAGCAGCTTTCAGTTGGGAATGAAATATGAGCAGTTCTTC,TRBJ2-1,TRBV7-9,-,-
CASSFGVAGGADGELFF,TGCGCCAGCAGCTTTGGAGTTGCTGGGGGCGCCGACGGGGAGCTGTTTTTT,TRBJ2-2,TRBV5-1,few,-
CASSPLAGGHGEQFF,TGTGCCAGTAGTCCACTAGCGGGGGGCCACGGTGAGCAGTTCTTC,TRBJ2-1,TRBV19,-,TRBD2
CASSGETSGLNEQFF,TGTGCCAGCAGTGGTGAGACTAGCGGGCTAAATGAGCAGTTCTTC,TRBJ2-1,TRBV6-1,-,TRBD2
CASSWREAYEQYF,TGCGCCAGCAGCTGGAGGGAGGCCTACGAGCAGTACTTC,TRBJ2-7,TRBV5-1,few,-
CASSLGVYEQYF,TGTGCCAGCAGCCTGGGGGTGTACGAGCAGTACTTC,TRBJ2-7,TRBV3-1,many,-
CASSLRDQGYEQYF,TGTGCCAGCAGCCTCCGGGACCAGGGGTACGAGCAGTACTTC,TRBJ2-7,TRBV6-5,-,-
CASSQRPNGELFF,TGCGCCAGCAGCCAGAGACCCAACGGGGAGCTGTTTTTT,TRBJ2-2,TRBV4-1,-,-
CASSQEVEEEQYF,TGTGCCAGCAGCCAAGAAGTCGAGGAGGAGCAGTACTTC,TRBJ2-7,TRBV4-2,few,-
CASSLPHGNSYEQYF,TGCGCCAGCAGCTTGCCCCACGGGAACTCGTACGAGCAGTACTTC,TRBJ2-7,TRBV5-1,many,-
CASSFGHRNTEAFF,TGTGCCAGCAGCTTCGGACACCGGAACACTGAAGCTTTCTTT,TRBJ1-1,TRBV13,-,-
CASADSTDTQYF,TGTGCCAGCGCGGACAGCACAGATACGCAGTATTTT,TRBJ2-3,TRBV7-2,many,-
CASSLRRGETQYF,TGTGCCAGCAGCTTAAGAAGGGGGGAGACCCAGTACTTC,TRBJ2-5,TRBV7-6,few,-
CSANPGQGRTDTQYF,TGCAGTGCTAACCCCGGACAGGGCCGCACAGATACGCAGTATTTT,TRBJ2-3,TRBV20-1,-,TRBD1
CASSPTLASGEETQYF,TGTGCCAGCTCACCCACTCTGGCTAGCGGTGAAGAGACCCAGTACTTC,TRBJ2-5,TRBV18,few,TRBD2
CASSLRPPREGQYF,TGTGCCAGCAGCCTAAGACCCCCCAGGGAGGGGCAGTATTTT,TRBJ2-3,TRBV7-9,-,TRBD2
CASSPFGYQGIHEQYF,TGTGCCAGCAGCCCCTTTGGGTACCAGGGTATCCACGAGCAGTACTTC,TRBJ2-7,TRBV5-6,few,-
CATSREVGRNYGYTF,TGTGCCACCAGCAGAGAAGTAGGACGGAACTATGGCTACACCTTC,TRBJ1-2,TRBV15,-,-
CASRSTDRVLRKLFF,TGTGCCAGCAGATCAACGGACAGAGTCCTGAGAAAACTGTTTTTT,TRBJ1-4,TRBV27,-,-
CSARALGRETQYF,TGCAGTGCTAGAGCCCTTGGGCGTGAGACCCAGTACTTC,TRBJ2-5,TRBV20-1,-,-
CSARDRGPWIGTGELFF,TGCAGTGCTAGAGATCGGGGCCCGTGGATAGGTACCGGGGAGCTGTTTTTT,TRBJ2-2,TRBV20-1,-,-
CSARGQGFYEQYF,TGCAGTGCTAGGGGTCAGGGCTTCTACGAGCAGTACTTC,TRBJ2-7,TRBV20-1,-,-
CASSLGTGGDYEQYF,TGTGCCAGCAGTTTGGGGACAGGGGGCGACTACGAGCAGTACTTC,TRBJ2-7,TRBV12-3/TRBV12-4,-,TRBD1
CAIPRGRECSEQYF,TGTGCCATCCCGAGGGGGCGGGAGTGTAGCGAGCAGTACTTC,TRBJ2-7,TRBV19,-,-
CSVDRRNTEAFF,TGCAGCGTTGATAGGAGGAACACTGAAGCTTTCTTT,TRBJ1-1,TRBV29-1,-,-
CASSRTSGSYEQYF,TGTGCCAGCAGCCGGACTAGCGGGAGCTACGAGCAGTACTTC,TRBJ2-7,TRBV7-2,many,TRBD2
CASSLGGQLYSGNTIYF,TGCGCCAGCAGCTTGGGGGGTCAACTCTACTCTGGAAACACCATATATTTT,TRBJ1-3,TRBV5-1,few,-
CASSPDGTIYGYTF,TGTGCCAGCAGTCCAGACGGGACCATCTATGGCTACACCTTC,TRBJ1-2,TRBV11-2,-,-
CASSPTHGQPGNTIYF,TGTGCCAGCAGCCCGACCCACGGCCAGCCTGGAAACACCATATATTTT,TRBJ1-3,TRBV9,few,-
CASSSGGNTGELFF,TGTGCCAGCAGTAGCGGGGGGAACACCGGGGAGCTGTTTTTT,TRBJ2-2,TRBV14,many,TRBD2
CASSPPGLAGGQETQYF,TGTGCCAGCTCACCACCGGGGCTAGCGGGGGGACAAGAGACCCAGTACTTC,TRBJ2-5,TRBV18,few,TRBD2
CAWSVIRGNGGNYGYTF,TGTGCCTGGAGTGTGATTCGGGGAAACGGGGGAAACTATGGCTACACCTTC,TRBJ1-2,TRBV30,-,-
CSEKTGVKTQYF,TGCAGCGAAAAGACAGGGGTAAAGACCCAGTACTTC,TRBJ2-5,TRBV29-1,few,TRBD1
CASRDRGTTDTQYF,TGTGCCAGCAGAGACAGGGGAACCACAGATACGCAGTATTTT,TRBJ2-3,TRBV6-4,few,TRBD1
CASSLGIFGGASTDTQYF,TGTGCCAGCAGCTTAGGTATTTTCGGCGGGGCCTCCACAGATACGCAGTATTTT,TRBJ2-3,TRBV7-9,-,-
CASSSPDSPLGQYF,TGTGCCAGCAGCTCCCCGGACAGCCCTCTCGGGCAGTACTTC,TRBJ2-7,TRBV11-2,-,-
CAISTPGETQYF,TGTGCCATCAGTACCCCCGGAGAGACCCAGTACTTC,TRBJ2-5,TRBV10-3,few,-
CASSFSTGGRQFF,TGTGCCAGCAGTTTTAGCACGGGAGGCCGGCAGTTCTTC,TRBJ2-1,TRBV11-1,few,TRBD2